The present T cell receptor (beta chain) was sequenced within a study of memory CD8 T cells in hepatitis C reinfection. With regard to this clone: Antigen: not known.

Whole-study findings and limits: Only four or five donors prevented definitive conclusions about public clonotypes.

Described time point: late/post reinfection, 12 to 24 weeks after detection. Sorted cells were sequenced directly ex vivo without any in vitro expansion. Assay: immunoSEQ multiplex PCR; the TCRdb copy retains only in-frame clones and omits some. The data show approximately 49,000 clones, with 89% seen just once and around 0.78% held by the top ten. The CDR3 contains 16 residues. The germline V gene encodes CDR1 LNHDA and CDR2 SQIVND (reference sequence). Germline trimming cut 5 bases from V and 3 bases from J; bases unmatched to any gene: 11. Source material: naive CD8+ T cells sorted from blood. This receptor was taken from a man younger than 30 with hepatitis C virus infection. This chain uses TRBV19 with TRBJ2-3; 7 bases fit TRBD1. CDR3 DNA: TGTGCCAGTAGTTCTATCCAGGGGGAATATACAGATACGCAGTATTTT. Residues: CASSSIQGEYTDTQYF.